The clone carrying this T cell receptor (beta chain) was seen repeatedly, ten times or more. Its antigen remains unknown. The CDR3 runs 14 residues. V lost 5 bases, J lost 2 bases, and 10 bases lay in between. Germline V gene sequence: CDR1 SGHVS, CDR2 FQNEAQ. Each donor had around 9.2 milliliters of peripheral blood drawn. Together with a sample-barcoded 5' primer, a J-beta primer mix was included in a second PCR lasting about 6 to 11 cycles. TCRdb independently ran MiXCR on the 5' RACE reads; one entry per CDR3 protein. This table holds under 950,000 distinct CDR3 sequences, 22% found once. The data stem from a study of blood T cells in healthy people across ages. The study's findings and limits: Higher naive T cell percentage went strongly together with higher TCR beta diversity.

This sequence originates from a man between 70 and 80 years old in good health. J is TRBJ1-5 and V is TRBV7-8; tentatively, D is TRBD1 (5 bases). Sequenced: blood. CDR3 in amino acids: CASSRGRGNQPQHF. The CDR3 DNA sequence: TGTGCCAGCAGCCGGGGCAGGGGCAATCAGCCCCAGCATTTT.